This paragraph reports one T cell receptor beta chain. This entry comes from a study of blood T cell repertoires in COVID-19. Trimming at V came to 0 bases and at J to 10 bases, leaving 16 bases not matched to a gene. Germline lookup yields CDR1 LGHNA and CDR2 YSLEER. The CDR3 length is 18 residues. Participants were aged about 18 to 89 years from some 24 US areas. Original processing notes: Reference gene primer amplification gave nucleated cell count estimates. The data were produced by immunoSEQ multiplex PCR, yet TCRdb's version contains in-frame clones alone and is incomplete. D and trimming come from the DNA, and the V and J calls and clone size come from that table. The sample lists approximately 360,000 clones, around nine tenths occurring once.

This chain links TRBV4-3 with TRBJ2-1; TRBD2 matches 9 bases. The sequencing sample was made of PBMCs or T cells enriched from blood (not recorded which). The sequence was obtained from a woman aged 25 to 39 with acute COVID-19. The chain's CDR3 is CASSQDGRSGGNPSEQFF. Here the CDR3 DNA reads TGCGCCAGCAGCCAAGATGGGAGGAGCGGGGGGAATCCGTCGGAGCAGTTCTTC.